This TCR beta chain stems from a study of naive and memory T cell subsets. Treatment here: skin biopsy from PPD injection site in Mantoux-positive individual. The library had UMIs added by 3' ligation of an oligonucleotide to TCR cDNA. Tuberculin skin test biopsies were taken where PPD was injected in Mantoux-positive people. Unsorted total RNA, roughly 1 to 1,100 ng, was DNase treated before reverse transcription. Amplification of ligated cDNA took four PCR rounds with SP2 and nested alpha and beta constant primers. For blood and skin samples, reverse transcription used TCR alpha and beta constant primers. TCRdb recomputed calls from the UMI-ligation and nested PCR reads with MiXCR, one row per CDR3 protein. The sample includes around 33,000 distinct CDR3 sequences, approximately 7.1% seen only once; the top ten take 3% to 3.5%. This CDR3 has 15 amino acids. The germline V gene has CDR1 LGHDT and CDR2 YNNKEL (reference sequence). Trimming stripped 1 base from V and 2 bases from J, with 8 bases between.

This clonotype was counted ten times or more. Sequenced material: skin, taken from a tuberculin skin test site. This chain uses TRBV3-1 with TRBJ2-2; D is ambiguous. The TCR comes from an adult in good health. The CDR3 nucleotides read TGTGCCAGCAGCCAAGGCCTGATAAACACCGGGGAGCTGTTTTTT. This gives the protein CASSQGLINTGELFF.